Following are 25 T cell receptor beta chains from one sample sequenced in a study of identical twins. TCRdb called the 5' RACE reads again in MiXCR, with one record for every CDR3 protein. This repertoire shows approximately 680,000 distinct CDR3 sequences, just over 7% found once; its top ten account for about 1.5%. The same sample was also studied in work on yellow fever vaccine responses in identical twins.

The sequencing sample was made of PBMCs. These receptors were obtained from a woman aged 18-29 years in good health.

The sample holds a few counts of this clonotype. Here the CDR3 reads CASSHREWGNQPQHF. CDR3 DNA sequence: TGTGCCAGCAGTCACAGGGAATGGGGGAATCAGCCCCAGCATTTT. This chain links TRBV6-5 with TRBJ1-5, with TRBD1 as a possible D gene (6 bases). Germline CDR1 MNHEY, CDR2 SVGAGI. V lost 5 bases, J lost 4 bases, and 15 bases lay in between. The CDR3 is 15 amino acids.

The chain employs TRBV28 and TRBJ2-2, with 7 bases identical to TRBD2. V was pared by 7 bases and J by 4 bases, with 6 bases of the junction left unmatched. CDR3 length equals 14 residues. CDR1 MDHEN and CDR2 SYDVKM come from the germline V gene. CDR3 residues: CASTISGGTGELFF. As DNA, the CDR3 is TGTGCCAGCACCATATCGGGGGGCACCGGGGAGCTGTTTTTT. The full variable domain, in which reference TRBV28 and TRBJ2-2 provide the parts outside the CDR3, is DVKVTQSSRYLVKRTGEKVFLECVQDMDHENMFWYRQDPGLGLRLIYFSYDVKMKEKGDIPEGYSVSREKKERFSLILESASTNQTSMYLCASTISGGTGELFFGEGSRLTVL.

In this sample, this clonotype turned up many times. This sequence joins TRBV12-3 or TRBV12-4 and TRBJ1-2, with D unclear. The CDR3 consists of 13 residues. The V gene lost 4 bases and the J gene lost 2 bases, with 8 bases spanning the gap. As DNA, the CDR3 is TGTGCCAGCAGTTACACCGAGAACTATGGCTACACCTTC. Amino acids: CASSYTENYGYTF.

This clonotype was seen a few times. The V gene is TRBV12-3 or TRBV12-4, the J gene TRBJ2-7; D remains unclear. The CDR3 sequence is 11 residues long. V was pared by 7 bases and J by 4 bases, with 8 bases between. The CDR3 DNA follows: TGTGCCAGCACCCAACTTTACGAGCAGTACTTC. Its protein product is CASTQLYEQYF.

This clonotype was seen ten or more times. The chain couples TRBV5-1 to TRBJ1-2, with a possible D match to TRBD1 (6 bases). CDR3 length: 14 amino acids. CDR1 is SGHRS, CDR2 YFSETQ, per germline. Trimming removed 1 base at V and 3 bases at J, with 10 bases between. This CDR3 is CASSLSPGDYGYTF. The DNA for the CDR3 is TGCGCCAGCAGCTTGTCACCAGGGGACTATGGCTACACCTTC.

The rearrangement uses TRBV10-3 and TRBJ1-3, with no clear D. This CDR3 is built from 13 residues. CDR1 and CDR2 (germline): ENHRY, SYGVKD. V lost 6 bases to trimming and J lost 0 bases, with 6 bases between them. In DNA, the CDR3 is TGTGCCATCAGACAGTTCTCTGGAAACACCATATATTTT. It encodes CAIRQFSGNTIYF.

With regard to this clonotype: This may come from a read error, since a much larger clone is one base off. J is TRBJ2-1 and V is TRBV12-3 or TRBV12-4, with 9 bases matching TRBD1. Trimming at V came to 7 bases and at J to 6 bases, leaving 10 bases not matched to a gene. CDR3 length: 15 amino acids. The CDR3 region has the DNA TGTGCCAGCAACCCCGGGACAGGGACGGTCAATGAGCAGTTCTTC. Translation: CASNPGTGTVNEQFF.

The chain recombines TRBV5-1 with TRBJ2-1; the D is unclear. Germline CDR1 and CDR2: SGHRS and YFSETQ. Trimming left V 5 bases short and J 5 bases short, with 8 bases between. This CDR3 comprises 12 residues. The CDR3 nucleotides are TGCGCCAGCAGAAGTCTTAACAATGAGCAGTTCTTC. As protein: CASRSLNNEQFF.

This clonotype was counted ten times or more. J is TRBJ2-7 and V is TRBV3-1; TRBD2 aligns across 10 bases. There are 16 residues in the CDR3. The junction had 9 bases not matched to a gene; V was cut back by 1 base and J by 6 bases. Germline V gene data show CDR1 as LGHDT and CDR2 as YNNKEL (reference sequence). CDR3 coding DNA: TGTGCCAGCAGCCAAGGGCTAGCGGGAGACGGGGGCGAGCAGTACTTC. The encoded protein is CASSQGLAGDGGEQYF.

This clonotype was counted a few times. V is TRBV20-1 and J is TRBJ2-1, with 7 bases fitting TRBD1. V shed 7 bases, J shed 4 bases, and the junction held 13 bases outside the gene matches. Germline lookup yields CDR1 DFQATT and CDR2 SNEGSKA (reference sequence). This CDR3 region has 15 residues. CDR3 in amino acids: CSVPDRDRLYNEQFF. As DNA, the CDR3 is TGCAGTGTCCCCGATAGGGACAGACTTTACAATGAGCAGTTCTTC.

The V gene is TRBV27, the J gene TRBJ1-2; the D is unclear. V lost 7 bases, J lost 3 bases, and 24 bases lay in between. Germline V gene lookup returns CDR1 MNHEY and CDR2 SMNVEV (reference sequence). This CDR3 comprises 17 residues. CDR3 region: CASTKLGAGIFYYGYTF. The CDR3 region has the DNA TGTGCCAGCACTAAACTCGGCGCAGGCATCTTTTACTATGGCTACACCTTC.

This clonotype turned up a few times. The chain links TRBV4-1 to TRBJ2-3, with 10 positions matching TRBD2. Germline CDR1 reads MGHRA; CDR2 reads YSYEKL. There are 16 residues in the CDR3. J gave up 3 bases and V 1 base, and 4 bases lay outside the gene matches. DNA for the CDR3: TGCGCCAGCAGCCAAGGGACTAGCGGCAGGACAGATACGCAGTATTTT. It translates to CASSQGTSGRTDTQYF.

Worth noting for this clonotype: A much bigger clone sits one base away, suggesting this may be a read error. J is TRBJ2-3 and V is TRBV12-3 or TRBV12-4; 7 nucleotides match TRBD2. CDR3 length equals 15 residues. The V gene end was trimmed by 3 bases and the J gene end by 12 bases; junction bases not matched to a gene: 15. The CDR3 region is CASSFGTTGHLSQYF. In nucleotides, the CDR3 is TGTGCCAGCAGTTTTGGGACTACCGGCCACCTAAGCCAGTATTTT.

This clonotype was recorded at least ten times. The chain combines TRBV12-3 or TRBV12-4 with TRBJ2-1; D is unresolved. This CDR3 contains 15 residues. The V and J ends lost 1 base and 7 bases respectively, with 14 bases between them. CDR3 region: CASSLDDSRGNEQFF. CDR3 DNA: TGTGCCAGCAGTTTAGATGACTCCCGAGGAAATGAGCAGTTCTTC.

In its sample, this clonotype was seen many times. This chain links TRBV5-1 with TRBJ1-1; D uncertain. The V end lost 4 bases, the J end lost 7 bases, and 8 bases lay between the germline ends. Germline V CDR1 and CDR2: SGHRS, YFSETQ. The CDR3 is 11 amino acids. In nucleotides, the CDR3 is TGCGCCAGCAGCCCGGGCGGTGAAGCTTTCTTT. Translated, it gives CASSPGGEAFF.

This clonotype has ten or more counts. The chain carries TRBV12-3 or TRBV12-4 and TRBJ1-2, with D possibly TRBD1 on 5 matching bases. Trimming removed 3 bases at V and 1 base at J, with 15 bases between. The CDR3 extends over 16 amino acids. The chain's CDR3 is CASSLVPQGRNYGYTF. Here the CDR3 DNA reads TGTGCCAGCAGTTTGGTTCCCCAGGGCCGTAACTATGGCTACACCTTC.

This chain uses TRBV20-1 with TRBJ2-1, with 7 bases lining up with TRBD2. Trimming cost V 3 bases and J 7 bases; bases outside gene matches: 18. CDR3 length: 17 amino acids. Germline CDR1 and CDR2: DFQATT and SNEGSKA (reference sequence). CDR3: CSASGGGEDAAGNEQFF. DNA of the CDR3: TGCAGTGCTAGTGGCGGGGGAGAGGACGCAGCAGGAAATGAGCAGTTCTTC.

V usage is TRBV4-1 and J usage is TRBJ2-3; 8 positions agree with TRBD2. Germline CDR1 is MGHRA and CDR2 is YSYEKL. V lost 2 bases, J lost 1 base, and 8 bases stayed unmatched. CDR3 size: 17 residues. CDR3 in amino acids: CASSQTPGGAGTDTQYF. The CDR3 region has the DNA TGCGCCAGCAGCCAAACCCCCGGGGGGGCTGGCACAGATACGCAGTATTTT.

This clonotype was found a few times. This chain uses TRBV10-1 with TRBJ2-3; maybe TRBD2 (5 bases). Germline assignment: CDR1 WNHNN and CDR2 SYGVQD (reference sequence). V lost 5 bases to trimming and J lost 2 bases, with 11 bases between them. This CDR3 is built from 14 residues. CDR3 bases: TGCGCCAGCAGTAACGGGGAGTACACAGATACGCAGTATTTT. Amino acid sequence: CASSNGEYTDTQYF.

Many counts were recorded for this clonotype. Relative to the germline gene, one junction end is altered; a read error may explain this. The chain is built from TRBV7-8 and TRBJ2-2; perhaps TRBD2 as D (5 bases). Germline lookup yields CDR1 SGHVS and CDR2 FQNEAQ. This CDR3 comprises 13 residues. The CDR3 DNA reads as TGTGCCAGCAGCTTAGGGTTCACCGGGGAGCTGGTTTTT. This translates into CASSLGFTGELVF.

Only a few counts were recorded for this clonotype. V is TRBV7-9 and J is TRBJ2-3, with 10 positions matching TRBD2. With 4 bases clipped from V and 2 bases from J, the junction kept 6 bases outside the gene matches. This CDR3 is 16 amino acids long. Germline V CDR1 and CDR2: SEHNR, FQNEAQ (reference sequence). The CDR3 here is CASSSRLAGFTDTQYF. For the CDR3, the DNA is TGTGCCAGCAGCTCCCGACTAGCGGGCTTCACAGATACGCAGTATTTT.

This chain links TRBV5-1 with TRBJ2-7, with D perhaps TRBD1 (5 bases). V was shortened by 3 bases and J by 1 base, with 11 bases between the two germline ends. This CDR3 region has 14 residues. CDR1 is SGHRS and CDR2 is YFSETQ in the germline V gene. This chain's CDR3 is CASSSQQESYEQYF. The CDR3 DNA is TGCGCCAGCAGCTCGCAACAGGAGTCCTACGAGCAGTACTTC.

The chain joins TRBV12-3 or TRBV12-4 to TRBJ2-2; no clear D. Trimming took off 2 bases at V and 5 bases at J, with 6 bases between the two ends. There are 13 residues in the CDR3. The CDR3 DNA reads as TGTGCCAGCAGTTTACGGAGTACCGGGGAGCTGTTTTTT. This codes for CASSLRSTGELFF.

This clonotype was counted many times. V gene TRBV6-2 or TRBV6-3 combines with J gene TRBJ2-3; 13 positions agree with TRBD2. The CDR3 loop spans 16 amino acids. Losses at the gene ends were 4 bases for V and 5 bases for J; bases not matched to a gene: 6. Germline CDR1 reads MNHEY; CDR2 reads SVGEGT. The CDR3 is CASSWPTSGGRDTQYF. The CDR3, as DNA: TGTGCCAGCAGTTGGCCGACTAGCGGGGGGCGAGATACGCAGTATTTT.

The gene calls are TRBV7-2 and TRBJ2-1; D might be TRBD2 (5 bases). V lost 0 bases and J 1 base, leaving 16 bases between the germline ends. The CDR3 contains 18 residues. Germline CDR1 is SGHTA and CDR2 is FQGNSA. CDR3 region: CASSLAGVRLASYNEQFF. Written as DNA, the CDR3 is TGTGCCAGCAGCTTAGCGGGAGTTCGGTTGGCATCCTACAATGAGCAGTTCTTC.